This TCR beta chain is drawn from a study of blood T cell repertoires in COVID-19. Whole-study context: There were acute and convalescent COVID-19 samples, and they came from the United States, Italy and Spain. Nucleic acid was either cDNA or gDNA, and it came from T cells, B-cell-depleted T cells, or PBMCs.

Original processing notes: Reference gene primer amplification in the assay estimated nucleated cell counts. Using immunoSEQ multiplex PCR, the repertoire was profiled, and TCRdb retains in-frame clones only, with some absent. V and J calls and clone size are copied from that table; D and trimming were computed from the DNA. Counted here are 250,000 or so clones, 90% occurring once; the ten biggest clones make up over 4%. Per germline, CDR1 SGHNT and CDR2 YYREEE (reference sequence). This CDR3 spans 16 amino acids. J gave up 5 bases and V 5 bases, and 9 bases lay outside the gene matches. Grouping used clinical history reported by participants in a survey and questionnaire.

The sequence was collected from a woman aged 25 to 39 with acute COVID-19. The sample comprised PBMCs or T cells enriched from blood (not recorded which). This rearrangement joins TRBV5-4 to TRBJ2-2, with TRBD2 matching 10 bases. The CDR3 sequence is CASRPAGGPGTGELFF. As DNA, the CDR3 is TGTGCCAGCAGACCAGCGGGAGGGCCGGGTACCGGGGAGCTGTTTTTT.